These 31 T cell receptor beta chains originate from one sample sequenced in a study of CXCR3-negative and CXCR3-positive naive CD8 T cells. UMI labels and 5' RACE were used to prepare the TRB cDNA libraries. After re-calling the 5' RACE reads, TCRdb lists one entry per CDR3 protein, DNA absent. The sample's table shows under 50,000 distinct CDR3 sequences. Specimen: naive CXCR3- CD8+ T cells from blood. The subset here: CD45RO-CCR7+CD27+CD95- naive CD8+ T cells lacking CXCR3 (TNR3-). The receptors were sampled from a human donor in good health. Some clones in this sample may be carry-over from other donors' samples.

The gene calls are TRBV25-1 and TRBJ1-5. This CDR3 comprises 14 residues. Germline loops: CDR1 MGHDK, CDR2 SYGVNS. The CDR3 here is CASSEYWDNQPQHF. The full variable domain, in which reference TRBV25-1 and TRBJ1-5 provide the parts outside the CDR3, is EADIYQTPRYLVIGTGKKITLECSQTMGHDKMYWYQQDPGMELHLIHYSYGVNSTEKGDLSSESTVSRIRTEHFPLTLESARPSHTSQYLCASSEYWDNQPQHFGDGTRLSIL.

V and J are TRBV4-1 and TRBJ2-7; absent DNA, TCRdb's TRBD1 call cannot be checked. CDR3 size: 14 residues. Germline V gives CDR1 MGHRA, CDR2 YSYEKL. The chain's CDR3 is CASSHVREPHEQYF.

The CDR3 loop is CASSRGDEGEAFF. The chain recombines TRBV7-8 with TRBJ1-1; the D call of TRBD1 rests on TCRdb alone, since no DNA is present to check it. From germline, CDR1 is SGHVS and CDR2 FQNEAQ. The CDR3 runs to 13 residues.

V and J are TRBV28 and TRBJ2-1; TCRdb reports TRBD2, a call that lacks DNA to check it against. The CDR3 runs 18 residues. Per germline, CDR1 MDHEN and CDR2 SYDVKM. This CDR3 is CASTTAHYISGGHNEQFF.

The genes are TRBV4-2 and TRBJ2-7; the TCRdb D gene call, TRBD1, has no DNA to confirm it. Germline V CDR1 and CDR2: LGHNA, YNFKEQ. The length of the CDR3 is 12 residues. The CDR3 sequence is CASSQGGDEQYF.

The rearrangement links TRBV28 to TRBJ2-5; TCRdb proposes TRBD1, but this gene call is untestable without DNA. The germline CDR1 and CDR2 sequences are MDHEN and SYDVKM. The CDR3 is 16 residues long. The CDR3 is CASSPPPAKYQETQYF.

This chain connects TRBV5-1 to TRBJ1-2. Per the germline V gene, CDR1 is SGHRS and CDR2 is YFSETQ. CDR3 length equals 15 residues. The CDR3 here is CASSDQTRANYGYTF.

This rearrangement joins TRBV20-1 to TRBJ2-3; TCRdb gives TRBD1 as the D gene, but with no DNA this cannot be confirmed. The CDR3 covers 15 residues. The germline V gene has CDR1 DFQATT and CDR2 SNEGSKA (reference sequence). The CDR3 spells CSARGRQESTDTQYF.

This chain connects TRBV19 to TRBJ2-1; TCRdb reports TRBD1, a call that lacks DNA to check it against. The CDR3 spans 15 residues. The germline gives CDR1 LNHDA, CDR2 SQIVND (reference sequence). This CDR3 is CASMGGFSSYNEQFF.

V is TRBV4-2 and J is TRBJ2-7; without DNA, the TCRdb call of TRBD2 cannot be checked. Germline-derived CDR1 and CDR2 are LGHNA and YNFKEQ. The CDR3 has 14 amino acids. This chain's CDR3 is CASSQARRADEQYF.

CDR3 amino acids: CASRTGGTEAFF. V gene TRBV10-1 combines with J gene TRBJ1-1; as DNA is missing, the TRBD1 call by TCRdb cannot be tested. Germline V lookup: CDR1 WNHNN, CDR2 SYGVQD (reference sequence). There are 12 residues in the CDR3.

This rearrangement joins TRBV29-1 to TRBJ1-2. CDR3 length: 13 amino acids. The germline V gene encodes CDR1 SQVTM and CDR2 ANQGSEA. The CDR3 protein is CSVEDQGGPGYTF.

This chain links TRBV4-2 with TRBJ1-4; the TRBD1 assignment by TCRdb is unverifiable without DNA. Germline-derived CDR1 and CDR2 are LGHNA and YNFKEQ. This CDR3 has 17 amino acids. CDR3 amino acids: CASSPGTGGPLVEKLFF.

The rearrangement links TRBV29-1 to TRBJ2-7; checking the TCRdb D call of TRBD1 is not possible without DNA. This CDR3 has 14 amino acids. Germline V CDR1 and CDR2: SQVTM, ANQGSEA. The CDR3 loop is CSGKGGQVGYEQYF.

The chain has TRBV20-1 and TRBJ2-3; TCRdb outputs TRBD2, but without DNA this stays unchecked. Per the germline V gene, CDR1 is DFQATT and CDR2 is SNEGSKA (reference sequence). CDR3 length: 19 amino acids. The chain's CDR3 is CSASAFGLAGGPSTDTQYF.

Here the CDR3 reads CASRRGTSGYNEQFF. This sequence joins TRBV28 and TRBJ2-1; as DNA is missing, the TRBD2 call by TCRdb cannot be tested. The germline gives CDR1 MDHEN, CDR2 SYDVKM. There are 15 residues in the CDR3.

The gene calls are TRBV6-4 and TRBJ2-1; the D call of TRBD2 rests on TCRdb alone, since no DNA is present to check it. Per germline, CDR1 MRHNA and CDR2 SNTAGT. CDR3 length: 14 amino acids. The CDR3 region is CASSDSAGGNEQFF.

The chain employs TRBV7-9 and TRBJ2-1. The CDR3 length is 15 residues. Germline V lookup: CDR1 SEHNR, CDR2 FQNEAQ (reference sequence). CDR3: CASSKAGSSYNEQFF.

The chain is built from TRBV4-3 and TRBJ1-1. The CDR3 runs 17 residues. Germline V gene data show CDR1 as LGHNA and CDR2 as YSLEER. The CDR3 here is CASSQAPPDRASTEAFF.

The CDR3: CASSQSGQGANQPQHF. This sequence joins TRBV4-1 and TRBJ1-5; the TRBD1 assignment by TCRdb is unverifiable without DNA. Germline values: CDR1 MGHRA, CDR2 YSYEKL. The CDR3 contains 16 residues.

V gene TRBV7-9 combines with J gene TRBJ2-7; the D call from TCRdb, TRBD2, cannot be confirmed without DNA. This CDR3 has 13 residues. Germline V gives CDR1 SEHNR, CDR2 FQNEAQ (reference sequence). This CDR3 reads CASGTSETYEQYF.

The CDR3: CASSQDFEQGAYEQYF. The rearrangement joins TRBV4-1 to TRBJ2-7; TCRdb selects TRBD1, and the lack of DNA leaves this call unchecked. This CDR3 contains 16 residues. Germline lookup yields CDR1 MGHRA and CDR2 YSYEKL.

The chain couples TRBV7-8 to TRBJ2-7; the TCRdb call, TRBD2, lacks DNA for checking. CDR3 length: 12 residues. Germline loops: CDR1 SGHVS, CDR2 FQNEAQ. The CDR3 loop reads CASSPSGDEQYF.

The CDR3 spells CASTLRLPGQMLNTGELFF. This chain links TRBV28 with TRBJ2-2; TCRdb's D call, TRBD1, is unchecked because there is no DNA. The CDR3 consists of 19 residues. In germline, CDR1 is MDHEN, CDR2 SYDVKM.

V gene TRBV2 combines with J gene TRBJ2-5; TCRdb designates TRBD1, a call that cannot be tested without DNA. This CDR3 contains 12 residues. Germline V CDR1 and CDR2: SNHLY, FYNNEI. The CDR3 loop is CASKGQGEAQYF. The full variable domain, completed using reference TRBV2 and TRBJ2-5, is EPEVTQTPSHQVTQMGQEVILRCVPISNHLYFYWYRQILGQKVEFLVSFYNNEISEKSEIFDDQFSVERPDGSNFTLKIRSTKLEDSAMYFCASKGQGEAQYFGPGTRLLVL.

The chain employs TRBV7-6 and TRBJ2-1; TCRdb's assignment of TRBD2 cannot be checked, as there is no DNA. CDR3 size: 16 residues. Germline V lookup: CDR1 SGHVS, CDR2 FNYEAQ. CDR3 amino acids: CASSQTSGSYYNEQFF.

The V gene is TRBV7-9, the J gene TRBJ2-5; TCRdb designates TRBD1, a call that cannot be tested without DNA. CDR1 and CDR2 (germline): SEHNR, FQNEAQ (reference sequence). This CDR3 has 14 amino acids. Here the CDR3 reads CASSDPGVQETQYF.

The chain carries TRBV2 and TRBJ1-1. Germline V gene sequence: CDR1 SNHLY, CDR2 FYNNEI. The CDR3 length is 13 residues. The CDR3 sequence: CASSELSFTEAFF.

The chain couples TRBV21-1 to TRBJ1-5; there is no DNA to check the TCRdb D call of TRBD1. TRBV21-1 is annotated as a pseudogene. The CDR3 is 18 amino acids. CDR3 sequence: CASSLLMTALYSNQPQHF.

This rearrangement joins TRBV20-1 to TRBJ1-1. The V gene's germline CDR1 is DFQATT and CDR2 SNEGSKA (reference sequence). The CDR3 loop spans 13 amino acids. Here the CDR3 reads CSVPYVENTEAFF.

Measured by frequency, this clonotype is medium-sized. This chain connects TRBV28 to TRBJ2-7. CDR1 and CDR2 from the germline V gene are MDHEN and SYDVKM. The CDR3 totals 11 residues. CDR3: CASSFKYEQYF.